The 15 T cell receptor beta chains given below trace back to one sample, sequenced in a study of control samples from healthy donors and cancer patients. TCRdb's table, derived via immunoSEQ multiplex PCR, lists solely in-frame clones and lacks some. The table records 170,000 or so clones, approximately 92% of them present only once. Sequencing was performed on blood. These receptors came from a man aged 30-40 years in good health.

The chain couples TRBV18 to TRBJ1-3; D is ambiguous. In germline, CDR1 is KGHSH, CDR2 LQKENI. The CDR3 loop spans 15 amino acids. Between the trimmed V and J ends, which lost 1 base and 0 bases, there was a span of 7 bases. This CDR3 is CASSPQGVSGNTIYF. The CDR3 DNA follows: TGTGCCAGCTCACCACAAGGCGTCTCTGGAAACACCATATATTTT.

This chain links TRBV15 with TRBJ1-5, with D hard to call. Trimming left V 0 bases short and J 5 bases short, with 11 bases between. There are 15 residues in the CDR3. In germline, CDR1 is LNHNV, CDR2 YYDKDF (reference sequence). CDR3 in amino acids: CATSRDRGSYQPQHF. The CDR3 region has the DNA TGTGCCACCAGCAGAGATCGGGGAAGTTATCAGCCCCAGCATTTT.

The chain uses TRBV29-1 and TRBJ2-5, with 7 bases aligning to TRBD2. V trimming: 5 bases; J trimming: 3 bases; junction bases outside the gene matches: 6. Looked up from germline, CDR1 is SQVTM and CDR2 is ANQGSEA. The CDR3 contains 13 residues. CDR3: CSVRTRLKETQYF. CDR3 bases: TGCAGCGTTCGGACTAGATTGAAAGAGACCCAGTACTTC.

The chain carries TRBV13 and TRBJ1-1; D is perhaps TRBD1 (5 bases). The length of the CDR3 is 13 residues. Germline-derived CDR1 and CDR2 are PRHDT and FYEKMQ (reference sequence). V was pared by 5 bases and J by 3 bases, with 10 bases between. For the CDR3, the DNA is TGTGCCAGCAGCGGAGGGGAGGACACTGAAGCTTTCTTT. This sequence encodes CASSGGEDTEAFF.

This clone has only one observation. The chain carries TRBV6-1 and TRBJ2-3, with D possibly matching TRBD1 (6 bases). Trimming removed 1 base from V and 6 bases from J, with 14 bases in between. The CDR3 contains 15 residues. From germline, CDR1 is MNHNS and CDR2 SASEGT. DNA of the CDR3: TGTGCCAGCAGTGAAGAACTAGGGGGATCTGATACGCAGTATTTT. This codes for CASSEELGGSDTQYF.

V gene TRBV6-4 combines with J gene TRBJ1-6, with D possibly TRBD1 on 5 matching bases. Trimming stripped 0 bases from V and 7 bases from J, with 10 bases between. Germline V gene data show CDR1 as MRHNA and CDR2 as SNTAGT. The CDR3 runs 15 residues. CDR3 nucleotides: TGTGCCAGCAGTGACTCGAGTCGGGGGAATTCACCCCTCCACTTT. This gives the protein CASSDSSRGNSPLHF.

The rearrangement uses TRBV27 and TRBJ1-1, with a tentative D call TRBD1 (5 bases). Deletions cut 7 bases from V and 8 bases from J, with 17 bases between. Germline V gene data show CDR1 as MNHEY and CDR2 as SMNVEV (reference sequence). The CDR3 consists of 13 residues. This chain's CDR3 is CASNPSGTREAFF. CDR3 nucleotides: TGTGCCAGCAACCCTTCAGGGACTCGGGAAGCTTTCTTT.

V usage is TRBV5-1 and J usage is TRBJ1-5; no definite D call. Looked up from germline, CDR1 is SGHRS and CDR2 is YFSETQ. The CDR3 length is 15 residues. V shed 1 base and J shed 2 bases, with 10 bases lying between them. The CDR3 DNA sequence: TGCGCCAGCAGCTTGTCGGGAGTGGGCAATCAGCCCCAGCATTTT. This translates into CASSLSGVGNQPQHF.

This clone was seen just once. The chain is built from TRBV19 and TRBJ2-2; D gene ambiguous. This CDR3 contains 13 residues. Trimming cost V 1 base and J 7 bases, with 7 bases left between them. Germline CDR1 LNHDA, CDR2 SQIVND (reference sequence). CDR3 coding DNA: TGTGCCAGTAGTATAGTTTGGGGCGGGGAGCTGTTTTTT. Its translation is CASSIVWGGELFF. Looking up the rest from reference TRBV19 and TRBJ2-2 gives the full variable domain: DGGITQSPKYLFRKEGQNVTLSCEQNLNHDAMYWYRQDPGQGLRLIYYSQIVNDFQKGDIAEGYSVSREKKESFPLTVTSAQKNPTAFYLCASSIVWGGELFFGEGSRLTVL.

This clone was counted between two and nine times. The CDR3 is CASSQAVGQGGNTIYF. In nucleotides, the CDR3 is TGTGCCAGCAGCCAAGCCGTGGGACAGGGAGGAAACACCATATATTTT. The chain has TRBV4-2 and TRBJ1-3; 9 positions agree with TRBD1. This CDR3 is built from 16 residues. The V and J ends lost 1 base and 4 bases, in that order; junction bases with no gene match: 5. Germline V gene sequence: CDR1 LGHNA, CDR2 YNFKEQ.

This clone was picked up one time. V and J are TRBV6-1 and TRBJ2-2; D remains unclear. Trimming stripped 1 base from V and 4 bases from J, with 10 bases between. CDR1 and CDR2 from the germline V gene are MNHNS and SASEGT. The CDR3 runs 15 residues. This chain's CDR3 is CASSEVSGPTGELFF. CDR3 DNA: TGTGCCAGCAGTGAAGTTTCCGGACCCACCGGGGAGCTGTTTTTT.

The J gene is TRBJ2-7, the V gene TRBV7-9; D not resolved. The length of the CDR3 is 12 residues. CDR1 SEHNR and CDR2 FQNEAQ come from the germline V gene (reference sequence). V lost 0 bases, J lost 6 bases, and 6 bases lay in between. The CDR3 region is CASSLAGFEQYF. CDR3 coding DNA: TGTGCCAGCAGCTTAGCAGGCTTCGAGCAGTACTTC.

This chain links TRBV7-9 with TRBJ2-1; D perhaps matches TRBD2 (5 bases). Per the germline V gene, CDR1 is SEHNR and CDR2 is FQNEAQ (reference sequence). V was pared by 5 bases and J by 0 bases, with 23 bases between. This CDR3 contains 19 residues. In DNA, the CDR3 is TGTGCCAGCAGCCCCAAGATCCGGCAGGAGGTCTACTCCTACAATGAGCAGTTCTTC. This gives the protein CASSPKIRQEVYSYNEQFF.

The rearrangement uses TRBV28 and TRBJ1-5; 7 positions agree with TRBD1. Germline CDR1 and CDR2: MDHEN and SYDVKM. The CDR3 has 15 amino acids. V lost 4 bases, J lost 3 bases, and 6 bases stayed unmatched. CDR3 in DNA: TGTGCCAGCAGTTACAGGGGCCGCTTCAATCAGCCCCAGCATTTT. The encoded protein is CASSYRGRFNQPQHF.

The rearrangement links TRBV6-2 or TRBV6-3 to TRBJ2-1; 8 nucleotides agree with TRBD1. This CDR3 is built from 16 residues. V was pared by 3 bases and J by 8 bases, with 12 bases of the junction left unmatched. From germline, CDR1 is MNHEY and CDR2 SVGEGT. CDR3 in amino acids: CASSYRIGQGIHEQFF. The CDR3 bases are TGTGCCAGCAGTTATCGAATAGGACAGGGAATCCATGAGCAGTTCTTC.